This TCR beta chain was retrieved from a study of cytomegalovirus exposure and HLA in healthy donors (TCRdb year 2017). Study-level background: An earlier analysis of some 500 of the donors reported 276 Gb of sequence data and 117 million unique TCR beta sequences from about 179 million T cells. An early release that covered fewer than 750 HLA-typed donors contained about 300 gigabases of sequencing data and 65 million to 100 million unique TCR sequences. Of the roughly 400 genotyped donors, about 80% fell in the genetic ancestry cluster associated with self-reported Caucasian donors. The study aimed to test whether signatures of past pathogen exposure could be identified by cataloging public T cell receptors. The T cell repertoires of 670 or so subjects were profiled by immunosequencing and related to cytomegalovirus serostatus. A separate validation cohort of about 110 different subjects was used in addition to the roughly 700-subject first cohort. The study combined high-throughput TCR immunosequencing, statistical association of individual TCRs with disease status, and machine learning to predict cytomegalovirus infection status. A later analysis re-examined previously published TCR beta repertoires from 610 or so donors and added high-resolution HLA genotyping to investigate patterns of TCR occurrence. In the later analysis, no new phenotypic data were used to find candidate immune exposures; instead, reliance was placed on TCR beta sequences and their occurrence across donors. In an earlier analysis of 500 to 650 of the donors, high-throughput TCR beta sequencing was used to judge whether each TCR beta V gene segment behaved as functional or pseudogenic. Alongside the repertoire data, information on donor age, sex, ethnicity and CMV serostatus was compiled. In a later genetic analysis, genome-wide SNP genotypes for about three fifths of the 666 donors were used, and that subset was treated as a discovery cohort. Every repertoire in the discovery cohort had been generated on one and the same sequencing platform. Class I and class II HLA loci were covered by the typing at four-digit resolution. Typing coverage varied by locus: about 629-630 donors for A, B, C, DRB1 and DQB1; more than 500 for DQA1; about 590 for DPA1; approximately 470 for DPB1. Five DR-DQ haplotypes were treated as single units for association and clustering because of strong linkage in the cohort. Among under 450 genotyped donors of the cohort, an average of roughly 240,000 unique TCR beta nucleotide sequences were sequenced per donor, roughly a sixth of them non-productive. Broader findings and caveats from the paper: A group of highly shared sequence variants was considered likely to be a technical artifact of the sequencing pipeline. An earlier analysis of 587 of the donors showed that most TCR beta V segments appeared in productive rearrangements either about 87% or about 30% of the time, which broadly matched IMGT annotations. The study listed over 150 TCR beta chains as associated with cytomegalovirus. Specific HLA alleles were associated with some 15,000 TCR beta sequences at a false discovery rate of 0.05 in a later analysis. A later analysis found that TCR association rates varied across HLA loci, with DRB1 alleles showing the most associated TCRs and HLA-C alleles the fewest. While some public TCRs were present in many individuals, most TCR sequences turned up only very rarely across donors. In vitro tests confirmed that a few of the cytomegalovirus-associated TCR beta chains recognize cytomegalovirus antigens. A later analysis found that most CMV-associated TCR beta chains appeared HLA-restricted, with HLA associations seemingly driven largely by CMV exposure. Because some donors lacked HLA typing at each locus, the association tests relied only on the typed subset. For the cohort, immune exposure information was limited to CMV serostatus. When HLA alleles, especially DR and DQ, strongly co-occurred, TCR associations were difficult to assign to individual alleles. The classifier was reported to diagnose cytomegalovirus status with high specificity and sensitivity in both the original and validation cohorts. Because counts were too low, seventeen rarely observed V segments, including chromosome 9 orphons, were excluded from the earlier analysis of under 650 of the donors. Several of the top co-occurrence clusters appeared to be linked to parvovirus B19, influenza, CMV and Epstein-Barr virus, according to a later analysis. A further reported finding was that TCR beta sequences accurately predicted the HLA-A and HLA-B alleles for most subjects in the first cohort. Roughly uniform sequencing depth across donors was assumed in presence/absence analyses, although this assumption may not hold. Because the 87-base-pair reads could not distinguish some IMGT-functional V segments, including TRBV6-2 and TRBV6-3, those segments were excluded. V-gene and J-gene trimming of TCR beta chains was associated with a missense DCLRE1C variant in a later genetic analysis, and the association was replicated in an independent cohort. Compared with the approximately 670-donor mean, donors in an Asian-associated ancestry cluster had fewer N-insertions in productive TCRs, according to a later genetic analysis. Correlated functional status among segregating V segments might be attributable to linkage disequilibrium, but an unknown experimental factor could not be ruled out. This cohort had only TCR beta chains sequenced, and the lack of alpha or paired-chain data limited which features could be detected. In a later analysis, HLA-associated TCR beta chains were found to be more clonally expanded and to have lower generation probabilities than equally common non-associated chains. It was suggested by the authors that the approach could potentially be generalized to other disease states and immunological phenotypes.

Comments on this clone: Its target antigen remains unknown. Base qualities are missing; no much larger clone stands one base away.

Libraries were constructed by the immunoSEQ multiplex PCR assay. A mixture of 60 forward primers for TCR Vbeta segments and 13 reverse primers for TCR Jbeta segments was used in the multiplex PCR. Amplification of the CDR3 region of rearranged TCR beta genes was performed with a multiplex PCR assay on genomic DNA. On the Illumina HiSeq System, the amplified TCR beta libraries were sequenced as 87-base-pair reads. Processing in the source paper ran as follows. In a later analysis, roughly 80 million unique TCR beta chains were counted across the 650 to 700 repertoires, and approximately 11 million of these chains were shared by at least two donors. Raw reads were error-corrected and collapsed into unique sequences by a nearest-neighbor algorithm in which closely related sequences were merged to remove PCR and sequencing errors. CDR3 sequences were aligned to IMGT reference sequences to assign V, D and J gene segments. For a sequence to be retained, a match of at least six nucleotides was required to both a V gene segment and a J gene segment. Rearrangements were called productive when the CDR3 lacked stop codons and stayed in frame with V and J; all others were non-productive. CDR3 was defined according to IMGT convention as the region running from the second conserved V-encoded cysteine to the conserved J-encoded phenylalanine. In an earlier analysis of approximately 590 of the donors, sequences lacking an unambiguous match to a single V gene segment were excluded. An earlier analysis of a few hundred of the donors classified V segments as functional when productive rearrangements were above 56.7% and as segregating when the standard deviation between donors was above 5%. A statistical classification framework was built to diagnose cytomegalovirus status from the catalog of TCR beta chain sequences. V and J gene assignment, in a later analysis, came from comparing TCR nucleotide sequences with IMGT/GENE-DB human TR gene sequences. A later analysis assigned CDR3 sequences and most-parsimonious VDJ recombination scenarios with the TCRdist pipeline. In a later analysis, each TCR beta chain was defined by its CDR3 amino acid sequence together with its V-gene family, and reads lacking a unique V-gene family were excluded. As a way to deal with suspected cross-contamination and a sequencing artifact, a later analysis dropped under 600 nucleotide sequences that were highly shared and had low generation probability. A later analysis calculated a clonal expansion index for each public chain from normalized within-repertoire ranks of inferred template counts. Generation probabilities in a later analysis came from a VDJ recombination model fitted to out-of-frame rearrangements, and those results were checked against IGoR. In a later analysis, hypergeometric tests were used to score TCR-TCR, TCR-HLA and TCR-CMV co-occurrence, with a repertoire-size bias correction applied to TCR pairs. False discovery rates were estimated in a later analysis by permuting HLA or CMV assignments 20 times. In a later analysis, co-occurring TCRs were grouped using DBSCAN, with TCRdist sequence similarity added in when clustering inside HLA-allele-positive subsets. Co-occurrence clustering excluded repertoires with fewer than 30,000 or more than 120,000 public chains, plus five with anomalous nucleotide sharing. Here the immuneACCESS table is served through TCRdb, limited to in-frame sequences with V and J called. Missing clones are a known gap in these copies; in checked studies unresolved V genes cover under half, and the rest lacks a known reason. The D gene and trimming were derived from the DNA, and the V and J assignments and clone size from that table. This sample gives about 90,000 clones in total; 65% to 80% of them show up just once. The ten largest clones take up about 2.5% of the sample.

The CDR3 numbers 14 residues from cysteine through phenylalanine. The only DNA kept is the CDR3, 42 bases in frame from the first base. The germline ends are 13 bases apart after V is trimmed by 7 bases and J by 0 bases. CDR1 is given as SGHVS and CDR2 as FQNEAQ, both from the germline V gene. The cohort consisted of 600 to 750 healthy bone marrow donors. At the time of sampling, all cohort members were nominally healthy, though unrecorded immune exposures were likely present. The donor tested CMV seronegative, placing the donor among the 350 to 400 seronegative members of the cohort. A peripheral blood sample was provided by each donor, and peripheral blood mononuclear cells were used for TCR beta sequencing. The Qiagen DNeasy Blood Extraction Kit was used to extract genomic DNA from the blood cell samples.

Recombination joined TRBV7-8 with TRBJ2-7, and perhaps TRBD2 as D gene, on 6 matching bases. Sequencing was done on a sample of PBMCs. This sequence originates from a young man in good health and CMV-seronegative. The nucleotide sequence reads TGTGCCAGCACCGGGGGACGGCACTCCTACGAGCAGTACTTC. It translates to CASTGGRHSYEQYF.